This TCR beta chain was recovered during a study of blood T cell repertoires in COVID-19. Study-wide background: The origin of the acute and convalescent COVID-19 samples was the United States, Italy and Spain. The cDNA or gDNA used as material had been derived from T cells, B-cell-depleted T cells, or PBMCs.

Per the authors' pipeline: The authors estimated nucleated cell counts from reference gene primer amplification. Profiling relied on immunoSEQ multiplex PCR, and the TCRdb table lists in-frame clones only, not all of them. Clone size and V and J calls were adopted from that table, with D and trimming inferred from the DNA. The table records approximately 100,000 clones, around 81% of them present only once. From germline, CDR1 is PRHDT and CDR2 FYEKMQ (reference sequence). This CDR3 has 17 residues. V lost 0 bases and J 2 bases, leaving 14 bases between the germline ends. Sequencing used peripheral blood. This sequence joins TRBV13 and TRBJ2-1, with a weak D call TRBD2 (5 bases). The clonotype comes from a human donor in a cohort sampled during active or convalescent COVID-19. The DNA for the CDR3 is TGTGCCAGCAGCTTAGGCCTCGAGGGCTATCCCTACAATGAGCAGTTCTTC. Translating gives CASSLGLEGYPYNEQFF.